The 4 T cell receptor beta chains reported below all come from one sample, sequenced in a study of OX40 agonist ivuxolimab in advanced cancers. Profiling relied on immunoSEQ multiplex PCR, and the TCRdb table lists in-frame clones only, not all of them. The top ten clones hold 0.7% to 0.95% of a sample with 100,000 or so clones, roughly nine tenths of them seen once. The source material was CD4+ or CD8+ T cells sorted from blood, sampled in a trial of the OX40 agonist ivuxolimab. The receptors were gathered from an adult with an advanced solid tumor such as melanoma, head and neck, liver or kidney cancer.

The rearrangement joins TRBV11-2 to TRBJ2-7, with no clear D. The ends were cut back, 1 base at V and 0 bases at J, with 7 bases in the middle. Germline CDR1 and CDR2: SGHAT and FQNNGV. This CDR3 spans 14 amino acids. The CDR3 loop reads CASSLASSSYEQYV. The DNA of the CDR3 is TGTGCCAGCAGCTTAGCCTCAAGCTCCTACGAGCAGTACGTC.

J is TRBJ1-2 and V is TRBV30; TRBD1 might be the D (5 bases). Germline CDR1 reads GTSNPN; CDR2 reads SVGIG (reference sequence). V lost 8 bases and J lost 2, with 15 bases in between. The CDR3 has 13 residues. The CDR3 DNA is TGTGCCGGGTGGGACGGAGGAAACTATGGCTACACCTTC. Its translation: CAGWDGGNYGYTF.

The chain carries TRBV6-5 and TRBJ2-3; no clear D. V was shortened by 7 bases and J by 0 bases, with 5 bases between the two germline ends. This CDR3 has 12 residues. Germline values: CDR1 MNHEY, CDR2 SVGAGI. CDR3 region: CASTGSTDTQYF. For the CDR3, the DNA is TGTGCCAGCACCGGGAGCACAGATACGCAGTATTTT.

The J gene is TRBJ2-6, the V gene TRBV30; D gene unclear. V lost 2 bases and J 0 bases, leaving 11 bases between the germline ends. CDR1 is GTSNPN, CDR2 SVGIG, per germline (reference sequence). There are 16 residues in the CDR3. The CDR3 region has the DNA TGTGCCTGGAGTCAAGCGACCTCCTCTGGGGCCAACGTCCTGACTTTC. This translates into CAWSQATSSGANVLTF.